The TCR beta chain described here comes from a study of blood T cell repertoires in COVID-19 (TCRdb year 2020). About the study as a whole: Samples from collaborators originated in the United States, Italy and Spain and spanned both the acute and convalescent phases of COVID-19. The material from the prospective study consisted of cDNA or gDNA derived from T cells, B-cell-depleted T cells, or PBMCs. Deeply sampled blood TCRbeta repertoires from subjects exposed to, actively infected with, or recovered from COVID-19 were included in the dataset. The repertoires were made available in a free public database intended to serve as a resource for research on the immune response to SARS-CoV-2. Samples came from the ongoing ImmuneRACE study (first 160 participants) plus 1,254 subjects from 6 global collaborators. Nearly every sample came with metadata listing a de-identified subject ID, COVID-19 status, age in years and sex. Where available, HLA class I and class II types were taken from metadata supplied by the sample provider and were not determined by assay-based typing.

TCRbeta CDR3 regions were amplified from genomic DNA by means of the immunoSEQ Assay, a bias-controlled multiplex PCR. As for how the authors treated the data: Within the assay, amplification of reference gene primers was used to estimate how many nucleated cells each sample contained. Sequence reads were collapsed and filtered to measure the absolute abundance of every unique TCRbeta CDR3 rearrangement. Productive Simpson clonality was computed per sample as the square root of Simpson's diversity index over productive rearrangements. TCRdb carries this immuneACCESS record with in-frame sequences only. Its versions omit some clonotypes, under half of them owing to an unresolved V gene in the studies checked, with the rest unexplained. The V and J calls and clone size were taken over from that table, and D and trimming were inferred from the DNA. The sample records some 390,000 clones, more than 75% of which are singletons. Clones ranked in the top ten supply about 2% of the sample.

What the work shows at the level of the full study, not this receptor alone: Clinical and demographic metadata were provided uncurated, with the amount varying by source and participant.

V gives up 3 bases and J gives up 1 base, and the segment between their germline ends measures 15 bases. Including the terminal cysteine and phenylalanine, the CDR3 comprises 16 residues. Of all the DNA, just the CDR3 is kept, 48 bases in frame from base 1. The germline V gene gives CDR1 as SGHAT and CDR2 as FQNNGV. For this clone: No cognate antigen has been identified for it. The record has no base qualities; no much larger clone is one base away.

At one collaborating source in Seattle, patients were enrolled during active infection and were followed longitudinally through the course of disease. Each collaborating institution followed its own protocols to collect whole blood in K2EDTA tubes. For TCRbeta analysis, collaborators shipped samples in one of three forms: frozen whole blood, isolated PBMCs, or DNA extracted from either of those sample types. This clonotype originated in a woman aged 60-70 years with COVID-19, enrolled during active disease. The sequence links TRBV11-2 to TRBJ1-1; the best D guess is TRBD1, with 5 bases matching. Sequencing was carried out using peripheral blood. The CDR3: CASSFIESTGNTEAFF. DNA sequence: TGTGCCAGCAGCTTCATAGAATCAACAGGGAACACTGAAGCTTTCTTT. Full variable domain (CDR3 extended with the reference TRBV11-2 and TRBJ1-1 proteins): EAGVAQSPRYKIIEKRQSVAFWCNPISGHATLYWYQQILGQGPKLLIQFQNNGVVDDSQLPKDRFSAERLKGVDSTLKIQPAKLEDSAVYLCASSFIESTGNTEAFFGQGTRLTVV.